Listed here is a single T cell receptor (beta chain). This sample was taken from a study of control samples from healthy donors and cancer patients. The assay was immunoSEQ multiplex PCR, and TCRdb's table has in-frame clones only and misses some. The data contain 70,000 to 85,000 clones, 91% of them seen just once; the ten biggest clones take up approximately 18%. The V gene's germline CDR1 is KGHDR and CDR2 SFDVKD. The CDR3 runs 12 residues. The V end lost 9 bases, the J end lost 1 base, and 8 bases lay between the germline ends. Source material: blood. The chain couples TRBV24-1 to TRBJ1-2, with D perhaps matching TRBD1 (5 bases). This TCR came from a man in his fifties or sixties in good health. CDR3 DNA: TGTGCCACCGAAGACAGTAACTATGGCTACACCTTC. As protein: CATEDSNYGYTF.